This record looks at one T cell receptor (beta chain) sequence and its context. Trimming left V 7 bases short and J 5 bases short, with 20 bases between. CDR1 and CDR2 from the germline V gene are SNHLY and FYNNEI. The CDR3 loop spans 15 amino acids. TCRdb's table, derived via immunoSEQ multiplex PCR, lists solely in-frame clones and lacks some. Of 60,000 to 70,000 clones listed, around 90% are singletons. The starting material, graft tissue, was processed to release intraepithelial and lamina propria lymphocytes. The sample belongs to a study of graft-versus-host responses after intestinal transplantation.

The sequencing used ileum tissue, collected around 350 days after transplant. This sequence joins TRBV2 and TRBJ2-5, with D tentatively TRBD2 (6 bases). The receptor's source is a human patient who received an intestinal transplant, so some T cells may come from the graft donor. CDR3 bases: TGTGCCAGCACCCGAGGGGCGGCGGAGGGGGAGACCCAGTACTTC. Its translation is CASTRGAAEGETQYF.